A selection of T cell receptor beta chains follows, all from one sample in a study of T cell responses to AZD1222 COVID-19 vaccine. Profiling relied on immunoSEQ multiplex PCR, and the TCRdb table lists in-frame clones only, not all of them. The sample comprises 100,000 to 150,000 clones, about 90% of which are singletons, and around a tenth rests with the top ten. The sequences come from peripheral blood, collected on day 0 of AZD1222 vaccination. The receptors were gathered from an adult in good health. The CDR3 runs from the conserved cysteine through the conserved F or W. The D gene is left open where the match is weak. Size values are once, few and many counts, or a class for expanded clones, and some rows have none.

V: TRBV12-5; J: TRBJ1-4; D: TRBD1; size: -; CDR3: CASGLVRGGGEKLFF; DNA: TGTGCTAGTGGTTTGGTACGAGGGGGCGGTGAAAAACTGTTTTTT
V: TRBV15; J: TRBJ1-1; D: -; size: -; CDR3: CATSARVANTEAFF; DNA: TGTGCCACCAGCGCCCGGGTGGCGAACACTGAAGCTTTCTTT
V: TRBV18; J: TRBJ1-6; D: TRBD1; size: -; CDR3: CASSPTGINSPLHF; DNA: TGTGCCAGCTCACCGACAGGGATTAATTCACCCCTCCACTTT
V: TRBV5-1; J: TRBJ2-1; D: -; size: -; CDR3: CASSLNRGGYNEQFF; DNA: TGCGCCAGCAGCCTGAACAGGGGAGGGTACAATGAGCAGTTCTTC
V: TRBV15; J: TRBJ1-1; D: TRBD1; size: -; CDR3: CATSREIQGANTEAFF; DNA: TGTGCCACCAGCAGAGAAATACAGGGGGCGAACACTGAAGCTTTCTTT
V: TRBV19; J: TRBJ2-7; D: -; size: -; CDR3: CASSYGTANAYEQYF; DNA: TGTGCCAGTAGTTACGGGACCGCTAACGCCTACGAGCAGTACTTC
V: TRBV6-2/TRBV6-3; J: TRBJ2-7; D: -; size: -; CDR3: CASSYVGSYEQYF; DNA: TGTGCCAGCAGTTACGTGGGGTCCTACGAGCAGTACTTC
V: TRBV7-9; J: TRBJ2-7; D: TRBD1; size: -; CDR3: CASGRQGEYYEQYF; DNA: TGTGCCAGCGGACGACAGGGGGAGTACTACGAGCAGTACTTC
V: TRBV14; J: TRBJ2-6; D: -; size: -; CDR3: CASSQQAAGANVLTF; DNA: TGTGCCAGCAGCCAACAGGCGGCTGGGGCCAACGTCCTGACTTTC
V: TRBV7-3; J: TRBJ2-6; D: -; size: -; CDR3: CASSGGPTDGANVLTF; DNA: TGTGCCAGCTCCGGGGGTCCCACGGACGGGGCCAACGTCCTGACTTTC
V: TRBV7-2; J: TRBJ2-3; D: -; size: -; CDR3: CASSPYPGRDTQYF; DNA: TGTGCCAGCAGCCCCTACCCGGGCCGGGATACGCAGTATTTT
V: TRBV6-5; J: TRBJ2-7; D: TRBD2; size: -; CDR3: CAGGAGGNYEQYF; DNA: TGTGCCGGAGGGGCGGGGGGCAACTACGAGCAGTACTTC
V: TRBV3-1/TRBV3-2; J: TRBJ2-1; D: TRBD2; size: few; CDR3: CASSPRRVAGGIHEQFF; DNA: TGTGCCAGCAGCCCTAGGAGGGTAGCGGGAGGAATCCATGAGCAGTTCTTC
V: TRBV6-5; J: TRBJ2-1; D: TRBD2; size: -; CDR3: CASSPRTSWDEQFF; DNA: TGTGCCAGCAGTCCAAGGACTAGCTGGGATGAGCAGTTCTTC
V: TRBV7-9; J: TRBJ2-7; D: TRBD1; size: few; CDR3: CASSPRGQGAVGYEQYF; DNA: TGTGCCAGCAGCCCCCGGGGACAGGGGGCGGTTGGTTACGAGCAGTACTTC
V: TRBV7-6; J: TRBJ2-1; D: TRBD2; size: few; CDR3: CASSTSGRADREQFF; DNA: TGTGCCAGCTCGACCAGCGGGAGGGCCGACCGTGAGCAGTTCTTC
V: TRBV5-1; J: TRBJ2-7; D: TRBD1; size: few; CDR3: CASSLGGQGKYEQYF; DNA: TGCGCCAGCAGCTTGGGGGGACAGGGCAAATACGAGCAGTACTTC
V: TRBV18; J: TRBJ2-7; D: -; size: -; CDR3: CASSPYQGGWSGTGEQYF; DNA: TGTGCCAGCTCACCGTACCAGGGAGGGTGGTCCGGGACAGGCGAGCAGTACTTC
V: TRBV15; J: TRBJ1-2; D: -; size: -; CDR3: CATSRDGGLNYGYTF; DNA: TGTGCCACCAGCAGAGACGGGGGACTAAACTATGGCTACACCTTC
V: TRBV5-1; J: TRBJ1-5; D: TRBD1; size: -; CDR3: CASSLTGGNQPQHF; DNA: TGCGCCAGCAGCTTGACAGGGGGGAATCAGCCCCAGCATTTT
V: TRBV5-6; J: TRBJ2-7; D: TRBD1; size: -; CDR3: CASSEGQGAGEQYF; DNA: TGTGCCAGCAGCGAGGGACAGGGGGCCGGCGAGCAGTACTTC
V: TRBV11-3; J: TRBJ2-4; D: TRBD2; size: -; CDR3: CASSLRASGSQNIQYF; DNA: TGTGCCAGCAGCTTAAGGGCTAGCGGGAGCCAAAACATTCAGTACTTC
V: TRBV6-5; J: TRBJ1-1; D: -; size: -; CDR3: CASSFESQTTEAFF; DNA: TGTGCCAGCAGTTTTGAGTCTCAGACCACTGAAGCTTTCTTT
V: TRBV4-1; J: TRBJ1-2; D: -; size: -; CDR3: CASSQDIGETYGYTF; DNA: TGCGCCAGCAGCCAAGACATCGGGGAAACCTATGGCTACACCTTC
V: TRBV28; J: TRBJ1-2; D: -; size: -; CDR3: CASSLRFGPRYGYTF; DNA: TGTGCCAGCAGTTTGCGTTTCGGGCCTCGCTATGGCTACACCTTC
V: TRBV28; J: TRBJ2-1; D: TRBD1; size: once; CDR3: CASSDRVYNEQFF; DNA: TGTGCCAGCAGCGACAGGGTGTACAATGAGCAGTTCTTC
V: TRBV18; J: TRBJ1-2; D: TRBD1; size: -; CDR3: CASSRNDRAINYGYTF; DNA: TGTGCCAGCTCACGAAACGACAGGGCGATCAACTATGGCTACACCTTC
V: TRBV20-1; J: TRBJ2-3; D: TRBD2; size: -; CDR3: CSASIAGGSTDTQYF; DNA: TGCAGTGCTAGTATAGCGGGAGGTAGCACAGATACGCAGTATTTT
V: TRBV7-9; J: TRBJ2-2; D: -; size: -; CDR3: CASSLLNTGELFF; DNA: TGTGCCAGCAGCTTACTGAACACCGGGGAGCTGTTTTTT
V: TRBV19; J: TRBJ1-5; D: -; size: -; CDR3: CASSIGQGVNQPQHF; DNA: TGTGCCAGTAGTATAGGCCAGGGTGTCAATCAGCCCCAGCATTTT
V: TRBV7-3; J: TRBJ1-1; D: -; size: -; CDR3: CASSGANTEAFF; DNA: TGTGCCTCATCTGGGGCGAACACTGAAGCTTTCTTT
V: TRBV2; J: TRBJ1-2; D: -; size: -; CDR3: CASSETVGTPRGYTF; DNA: TGTGCCAGCAGTGAAACGGTTGGGACCCCGAGGGGCTACACCTTC
V: TRBV12-3/TRBV12-4; J: TRBJ2-3; D: -; size: -; CDR3: CASSFVKDTQYF; DNA: TGTGCCAGCAGTTTCGTCAAAGATACGCAGTATTTT
V: TRBV7-6; J: TRBJ2-7; D: -; size: -; CDR3: CASSLVGGAYEQYF; DNA: TGTGCCAGCAGCTTAGTAGGAGGGGCCTACGAGCAGTACTTC
V: TRBV6-5; J: TRBJ1-4; D: TRBD1; size: -; CDR3: CASSYGYGTGSEKLFF; DNA: TGTGCCAGCAGTTACGGGTACGGGACAGGCAGTGAAAAACTGTTTTTT
V: TRBV11-2; J: TRBJ2-7; D: -; size: -; CDR3: CASSLGVSYEQYF; DNA: TGTGCCAGCAGCTTAGGCGTCTCCTACGAGCAGTACTTC
V: TRBV14; J: TRBJ1-2; D: -; size: -; CDR3: CASSQDQRYGYTF; DNA: TGTGCCAGCAGCCAAGACCAACGGTATGGCTACACCTTC
V: TRBV6-5; J: TRBJ1-1; D: -; size: -; CDR3: CASWTGGTEAFF; DNA: TGTGCCAGCTGGACGGGAGGGACTGAAGCTTTCTTT
V: TRBV5-1; J: TRBJ1-1; D: TRBD1; size: -; CDR3: CASSAGTGGSSDTEAFF; DNA: TGCGCCAGCAGCGCCGGGACAGGGGGTTCTTCGGACACTGAAGCTTTCTTT
V: TRBV24-1; J: TRBJ1-1; D: -; size: -; CDR3: CATSDHLGTEAFF; DNA: TGTGCCACCAGTGACCACTTAGGCACTGAAGCTTTCTTT
V: TRBV9; J: TRBJ2-7; D: -; size: -; CDR3: CASSASPVGEQYF; DNA: TGTGCCAGCAGCGCCTCTCCCGTGGGGGAGCAGTACTTC
V: TRBV10-1; J: TRBJ2-1; D: TRBD1; size: -; CDR3: CASSDPDRESYNEQFF; DNA: TGCGCCAGCAGTGATCCGGACAGGGAATCCTACAATGAGCAGTTCTTC
V: TRBV27; J: TRBJ2-3; D: TRBD1; size: -; CDR3: CASNLGPGQGSTDTQYF; DNA: TGTGCCAGCAATCTTGGGCCGGGACAGGGGTCCACAGATACGCAGTATTTT
V: TRBV2; J: TRBJ1-3; D: -; size: -; CDR3: CASRWGERNTIYF; DNA: TGTGCCAGCCGTTGGGGTGAAAGAAACACCATATATTTT
V: TRBV2; J: TRBJ2-1; D: -; size: -; CDR3: CASSEMRGEQFF; DNA: TGTGCCAGCAGTGAAATGCGTGGTGAGCAGTTCTTC
V: TRBV27; J: TRBJ2-7; D: -; size: -; CDR3: CASRHTGGLTYEQYF; DNA: TGTGCCAGCAGACATACAGGGGGACTAACCTACGAGCAGTACTTC
V: TRBV2; J: TRBJ1-6; D: -; size: -; CDR3: CASSGQQPGNSPLHF; DNA: TGTGCCAGCAGTGGGCAGCAACCTGGGAATTCACCCCTCCACTTT
V: TRBV18; J: TRBJ2-6; D: TRBD1; size: -; CDR3: CASSGTPGQVRPPGANVLTF; DNA: TGTGCCAGCTCGGGGACGCCGGGACAGGTCCGCCCACCTGGGGCCAACGTCCTGACTTTC
V: TRBV6-2/TRBV6-3; J: TRBJ2-7; D: -; size: -; CDR3: CASSGQGPQNEQYF; DNA: TGTGCCAGCAGTGGCCAGGGACCCCAGAACGAGCAGTACTTC
V: TRBV11-3; J: TRBJ2-1; D: TRBD2; size: -; CDR3: CASRPRGAGEYNEQFF; DNA: TGTGCCAGCAGGCCCAGGGGAGCGGGAGAATACAATGAGCAGTTCTTC
V: TRBV19; J: TRBJ1-5; D: -; size: -; CDR3: CAAAGYSNQPQHF; DNA: TGTGCCGCCGCAGGTTATAGCAATCAGCCCCAGCATTTT
V: TRBV12-5; J: TRBJ1-2; D: -; size: -; CDR3: CASAIDRHGYTF; DNA: TGTGCTAGTGCCATAGACAGGCATGGCTACACCTTC
V: TRBV12-3/TRBV12-4; J: TRBJ1-4; D: -; size: -; CDR3: CASSLNPTGKLFF; DNA: TGTGCCAGCAGTTTAAACCCCACGGGAAAACTGTTTTTT
V: TRBV28; J: TRBJ1-3; D: -; size: -; CDR3: CASSFGSGNTIYF; DNA: TGTGCCAGCAGTTTTGGCTCTGGAAACACCATATATTTT
V: TRBV18; J: TRBJ1-5; D: -; size: -; CDR3: CASSPNDQPQHF; DNA: TGTGCCAGCTCACCAAACGATCAGCCCCAGCATTTT
V: TRBV5-8; J: TRBJ2-5; D: TRBD2; size: -; CDR3: CASSVSGLAEETQYF; DNA: TGTGCCAGCAGCGTATCGGGACTAGCGGAAGAGACCCAGTACTTC
V: TRBV19; J: TRBJ1-5; D: -; size: -; CDR3: CASSIGGRLSNQPQHF; DNA: TGTGCCAGTAGTATTGGGGGTCGGCTTTCAAATCAGCCCCAGCATTTT
V: TRBV12-3/TRBV12-4; J: TRBJ2-7; D: -; size: -; CDR3: CASSWSSYEQYF; DNA: TGTGCCAGCAGTTGGTCCTCCTACGAGCAGTACTTC
V: TRBV6-5; J: TRBJ1-1; D: -; size: -; CDR3: CASSFDGGTEAFF; DNA: TGTGCCAGCAGTTTTGATGGGGGGACTGAAGCTTTCTTT
V: TRBV19; J: TRBJ1-5; D: -; size: -; CDR3: CASSIVPNQPQHF; DNA: TGTGCCAGTAGTATAGTTCCCAATCAGCCCCAGCATTTT